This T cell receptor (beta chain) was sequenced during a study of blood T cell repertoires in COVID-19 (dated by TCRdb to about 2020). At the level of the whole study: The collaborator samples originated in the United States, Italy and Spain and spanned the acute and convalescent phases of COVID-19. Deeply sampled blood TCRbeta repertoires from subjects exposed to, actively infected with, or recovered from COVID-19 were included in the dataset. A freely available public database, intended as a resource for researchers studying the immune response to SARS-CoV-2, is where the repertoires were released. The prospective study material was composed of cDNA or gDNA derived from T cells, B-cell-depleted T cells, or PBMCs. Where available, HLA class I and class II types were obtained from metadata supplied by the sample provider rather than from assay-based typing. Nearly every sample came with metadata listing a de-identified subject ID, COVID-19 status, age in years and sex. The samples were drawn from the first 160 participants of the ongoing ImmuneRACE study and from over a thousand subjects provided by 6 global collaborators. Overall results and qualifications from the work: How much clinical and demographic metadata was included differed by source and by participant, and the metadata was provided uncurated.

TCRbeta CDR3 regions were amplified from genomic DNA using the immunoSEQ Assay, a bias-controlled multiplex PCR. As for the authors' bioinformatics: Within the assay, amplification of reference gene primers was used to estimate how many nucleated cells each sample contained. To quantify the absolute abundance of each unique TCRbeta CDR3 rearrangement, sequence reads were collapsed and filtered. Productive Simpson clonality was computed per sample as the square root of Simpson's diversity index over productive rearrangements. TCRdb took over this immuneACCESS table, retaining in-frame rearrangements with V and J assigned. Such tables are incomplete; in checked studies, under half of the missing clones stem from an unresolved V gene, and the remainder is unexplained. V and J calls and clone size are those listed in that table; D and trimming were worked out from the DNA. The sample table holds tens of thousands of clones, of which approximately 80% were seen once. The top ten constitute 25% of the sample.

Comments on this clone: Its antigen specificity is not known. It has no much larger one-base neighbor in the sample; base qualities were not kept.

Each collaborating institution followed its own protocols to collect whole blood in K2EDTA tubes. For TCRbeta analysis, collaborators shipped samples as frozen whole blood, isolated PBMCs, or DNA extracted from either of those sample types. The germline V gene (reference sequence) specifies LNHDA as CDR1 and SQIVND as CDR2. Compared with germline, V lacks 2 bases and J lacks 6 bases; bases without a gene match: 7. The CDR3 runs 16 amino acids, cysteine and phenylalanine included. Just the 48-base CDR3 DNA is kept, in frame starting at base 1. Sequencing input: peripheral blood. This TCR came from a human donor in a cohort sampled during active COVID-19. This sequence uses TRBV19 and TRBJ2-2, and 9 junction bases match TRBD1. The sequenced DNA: TGTGCCAGTAGTATACGGTTAGGGACAGGGTCCGGGGAGCTGTTTTTT. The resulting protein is CASSIRLGTGSGELFF.